This T cell receptor beta chain was profiled in a study of molecular identifiers for immune sequencing clone quantification. V lost 4 bases and J lost 2, with 19 bases in between. The germline V gene has CDR1 SEHNR and CDR2 FQNEAQ (reference sequence). There are 17 residues in the CDR3. TCRdb independently ran MiXCR on the PCR reads; one entry per CDR3 protein. The table shows about 510,000 distinct CDR3 sequences, with over 20% occurring only once. This chain joins TRBV7-9 and TRBJ2-3; D call uncertain. The TCR comes from a human donor in good health. Some libraries in this study had Jurkat cell RNA spiked in. Material: naive CD8+ T cells from blood, with Jurkat cell RNA spiked in. Subset given: FACS-sorted CD8+CD4-CCR7+CD45RA+ naive T cells. CDR3 DNA sequence: TGTGCCAGCAGCTCCCTTTCGGGCAGGCGGATCACAGATACGCAGTATTTT. It translates to CASSSLSGRRITDTQYF.